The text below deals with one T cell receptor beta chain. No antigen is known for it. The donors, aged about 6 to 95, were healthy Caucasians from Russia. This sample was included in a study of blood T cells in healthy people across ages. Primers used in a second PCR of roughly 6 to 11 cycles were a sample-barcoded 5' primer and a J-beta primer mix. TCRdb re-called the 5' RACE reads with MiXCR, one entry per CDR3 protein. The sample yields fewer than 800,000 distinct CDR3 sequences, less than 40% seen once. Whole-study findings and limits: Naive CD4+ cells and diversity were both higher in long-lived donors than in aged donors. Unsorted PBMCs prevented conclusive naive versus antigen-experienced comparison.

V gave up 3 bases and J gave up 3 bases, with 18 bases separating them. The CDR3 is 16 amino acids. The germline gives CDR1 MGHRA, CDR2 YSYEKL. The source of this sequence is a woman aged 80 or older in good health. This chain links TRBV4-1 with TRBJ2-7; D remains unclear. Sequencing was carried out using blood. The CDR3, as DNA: TGCGCCAGCAGCCATCTGCCCAGCCAGGTTTACTACGAGCAGTACTTC. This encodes CASSHLPSQVYYEQYF.